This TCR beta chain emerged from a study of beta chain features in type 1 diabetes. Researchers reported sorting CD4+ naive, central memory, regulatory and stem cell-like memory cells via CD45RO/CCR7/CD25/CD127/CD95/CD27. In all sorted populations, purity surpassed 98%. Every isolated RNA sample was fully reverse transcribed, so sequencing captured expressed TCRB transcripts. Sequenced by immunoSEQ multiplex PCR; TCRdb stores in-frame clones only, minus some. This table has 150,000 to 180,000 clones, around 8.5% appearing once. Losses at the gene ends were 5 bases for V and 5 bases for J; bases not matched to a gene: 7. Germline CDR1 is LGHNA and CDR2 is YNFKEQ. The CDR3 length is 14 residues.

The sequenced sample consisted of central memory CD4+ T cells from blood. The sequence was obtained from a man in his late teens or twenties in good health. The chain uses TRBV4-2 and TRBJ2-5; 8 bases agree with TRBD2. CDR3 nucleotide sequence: TGTGCCAGCAGCACCGGGACTAGAAAGGAGACCCAGTACTTC. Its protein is CASSTGTRKETQYF.